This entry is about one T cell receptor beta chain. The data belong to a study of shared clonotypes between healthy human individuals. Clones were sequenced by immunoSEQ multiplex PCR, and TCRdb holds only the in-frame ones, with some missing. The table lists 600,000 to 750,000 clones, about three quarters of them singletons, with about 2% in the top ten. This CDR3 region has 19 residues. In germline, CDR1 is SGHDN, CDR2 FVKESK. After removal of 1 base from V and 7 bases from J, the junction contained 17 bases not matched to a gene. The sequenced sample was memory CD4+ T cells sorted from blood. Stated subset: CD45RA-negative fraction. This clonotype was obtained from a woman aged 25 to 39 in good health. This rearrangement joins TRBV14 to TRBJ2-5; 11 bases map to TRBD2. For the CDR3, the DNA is TGTGCCAGCAGCCAAGCGGTAGCGGGAGGGCCCTCGGCGTCGGGGACCCAGTACTTC. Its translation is CASSQAVAGGPSASGTQYF.